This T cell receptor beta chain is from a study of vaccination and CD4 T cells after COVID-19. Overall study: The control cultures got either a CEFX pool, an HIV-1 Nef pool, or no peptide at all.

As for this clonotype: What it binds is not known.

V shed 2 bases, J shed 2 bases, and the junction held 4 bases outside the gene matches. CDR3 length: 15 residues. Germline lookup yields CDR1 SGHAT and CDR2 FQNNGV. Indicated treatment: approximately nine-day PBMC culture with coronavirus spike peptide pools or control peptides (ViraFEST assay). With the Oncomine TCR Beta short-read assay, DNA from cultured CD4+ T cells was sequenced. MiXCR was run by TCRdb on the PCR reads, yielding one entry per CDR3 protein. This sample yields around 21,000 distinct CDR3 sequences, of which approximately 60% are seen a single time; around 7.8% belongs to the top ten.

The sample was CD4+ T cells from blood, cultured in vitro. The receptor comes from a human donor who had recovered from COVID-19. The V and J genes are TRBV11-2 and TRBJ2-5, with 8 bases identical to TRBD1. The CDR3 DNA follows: TGTGCCAGCAGCTTACCCAGGGGGCGTCAAGAGACCCAGTACTTC. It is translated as CASSLPRGRQETQYF. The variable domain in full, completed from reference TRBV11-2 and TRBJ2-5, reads EAGVAQSPRYKIIEKRQSVAFWCNPISGHATLYWYQQILGQGPKLLIQFQNNGVVDDSQLPKDRFSAERLKGVDSTLKIQPAKLEDSAVYLCASSLPRGRQETQYFGPGTRLLVL.